These 29 T cell receptor beta chains originate from one sample sequenced in a study of blood T cell repertoires in COVID-19 (dated by TCRdb to the early 2020s). Preparation of the library involved the immunoSEQ multiplex PCR assay. TCRdb obtained this table from immuneACCESS and retained in-frame rearrangements with V and J assigned. These tables miss some clones; where compared with another copy, unresolved V genes account for less than half of the shortfall, and the remainder is unexplained. This sample holds around 72,000 clones; approximately 80% were observed only once. Clones ranked in the top ten supply 20% of the sample. The sequenced material came from peripheral blood. The receptors were gathered from a woman in her seventies with acute or convalescent COVID-19.

The rearrangement links TRBV3-1 (or the pseudogene TRBV3-2) to TRBJ1-2, with D tentatively TRBD1 (6 bases). There are 14 residues in the CDR3. Trimming shortened V by 2 bases and J by 5 bases, and 12 bases separated the two germline ends. Germline CDR1 and CDR2: LGHDT and YNNKEL (reference sequence). CDR3 bases: TGTGCCAGCAGCCAACAACAGGGCCGGTATGGCTACACCTTC. This codes for CASSQQQGRYGYTF.

This chain links TRBV28 with TRBJ2-7; D is unresolved. The CDR3 runs 14 residues. Per the germline V gene, CDR1 is MDHEN and CDR2 is SYDVKM. The germline V and J ends were trimmed by 7 bases and 0 bases, with 13 bases remaining between them. Written as DNA, the CDR3 is TGTGCCAGCATTGCGCGGTTTAGCTCCTACGAGCAGTACTTC. Its protein is CASIARFSSYEQYF.

The chain couples TRBV27 to TRBJ2-1; D may be TRBD2 (5 bases). The CDR3 is made up of 17 amino acids. Trimming removed 2 bases at V and 8 bases at J, with 22 bases between. CDR1 is MNHEY and CDR2 is SMNVEV in the germline V gene (reference sequence). DNA of the CDR3: TGTGCCAGCAGTTTAACTATCGGGGTCGCGGAGTGGGATGAGCAGTTCTTC. The encoded protein is CASSLTIGVAEWDEQFF.

About this clone: Germline is not matched at one junction end, which may reflect a read error. The rearrangement links TRBV18 to TRBJ2-4; TRBD2 aligns across 9 bases. Germline-derived CDR1 and CDR2 are KGHSH and LQKENI. The CDR3 runs to 16 residues. In DNA form, the CDR3 reads TGTGCCAGCTCCCCACGACTAGCGGAGAGCAAAAACATTCAGTACTTC. This translates into CASSPRLAESKNIQYF.

This chain connects TRBV19 to TRBJ1-3; 10 bases map to TRBD1. The CDR3 length is 16 residues. Germline CDR1 and CDR2: LNHDA and SQIVND (reference sequence). V was pared by 6 bases and J by 1 base, with 6 bases of the junction left unmatched. The CDR3 is CASSRRQGASGNTIYF. The CDR3 DNA is TGTGCCAGTAGCCGTAGACAGGGGGCGTCTGGAAACACCATATATTTT.

About this clone itself: No conserved phenylalanine or tryptophan is present at the end of the CDR3, so a read error is the likely explanation. No DNA is shown, since the ends of the CDR3 on it are uncertain; the CDR3 is the one TCRdb lists. J is TRBJ1-4 and V is TRBV30. Termini included, the CDR3 measures 11 amino acids. From germline, CDR1 is GTSNPN and CDR2 SVGIG (reference sequence). CDR3 amino acids: CAWTFGGTGGY.

This sequence joins TRBV5-6 and TRBJ1-5; 7 bases are shared with TRBD1. Germline CDR1 and CDR2: SGHDT and YYEEEE. J was trimmed by 2 bases and V by 4 bases; bases with no gene match: 6. The CDR3 has 15 residues. For the CDR3, the DNA is TGTGCCAGCAGCCAGACAGGGTCGCGCAATCAGCCCCAGCATTTT. It translates to CASSQTGSRNQPQHF.

V gene TRBV3-1 (or the pseudogene TRBV3-2) combines with J gene TRBJ2-1; D not certain. The CDR3 extends over 14 amino acids. Germline V gene sequence: CDR1 LGHDT, CDR2 YNNKEL (reference sequence). V was trimmed by 5 bases and J by 0 bases, leaving 8 bases between them. The CDR3 here is CASSSFLSYNEQFF. For the CDR3, the DNA is TGTGCCAGCAGCTCTTTCCTCTCCTACAATGAGCAGTTCTTC.

The chain employs TRBV5-6 and TRBJ1-1; tentatively, D is TRBD1 (5 bases). The CDR3 has 15 amino acids. Deletions cut 6 bases from V and 2 bases from J, with 17 bases between. Germline assignment: CDR1 SGHDT and CDR2 YYEEEE. The DNA for the CDR3 is TGTGCCAGCATCGGTCTGGGGCAGATAAACACTGAAGCTTTCTTT. The encoded protein is CASIGLGQINTEAFF.

The chain joins TRBV28 to TRBJ1-2; D uncertain. The V end lost 4 bases, the J end lost 4 bases, and 10 bases lay between the germline ends. The CDR3 sequence is 13 residues long. Per germline, CDR1 MDHEN and CDR2 SYDVKM. CDR3 sequence: CASSSRVSYGYTF. In nucleotides, the CDR3 is TGTGCCAGCAGTTCCCGGGTGTCCTATGGCTACACCTTC.

This clone has a handful of counts. The chain links TRBV6-1 to TRBJ1-5, with D possibly being TRBD1 (6 bases). Between the trimmed V and J ends, which lost 4 bases and 2 bases, there was a span of 15 bases. The CDR3 loop spans 16 amino acids. Germline loops: CDR1 MNHNS, CDR2 SASEGT. As DNA, the CDR3 is TGTGCCAGCAGTGGGGGACACAGGGATCGCAATCAGCCCCAGCATTTT. This codes for CASSGGHRDRNQPQHF.

This chain links TRBV7-2 with TRBJ1-1, with unresolved D. CDR1 and CDR2 (germline): SGHTA, FQGNSA. CDR3 size: 15 residues. Trimming stripped 1 base from V and 0 bases from J, with 9 bases between. The CDR3 region is CASSLDGQLNTEAFF. CDR3 in DNA: TGTGCCAGCAGCTTAGATGGCCAGTTGAACACTGAAGCTTTCTTT.

The DNA of the CDR3 is TGTGCCTGGACCGCGGGGGAGGGTGAAGCTTTCTTT. Translating gives CAWTAGEGEAFF. The gene calls are TRBV30 and TRBJ1-1, with a weak D call TRBD1 (5 bases). V was trimmed by 4 bases and J by 7 bases, leaving 13 bases between them. The germline gives CDR1 GTSNPN, CDR2 SVGIG (reference sequence). The CDR3 runs to 12 residues.

V gene TRBV7-8 combines with J gene TRBJ2-7; 7 bases line up with TRBD2. Trimming removed 7 bases from V and 2 bases from J; junction bases left unmatched: 11. The CDR3 is 15 amino acids. Looked up from germline, CDR1 is SGHVS and CDR2 is FQNEAQ. CDR3 residues: CASTTSGTTTYEQYF. The DNA for the CDR3 is TGTGCCAGCACCACTTCGGGGACTACTACCTACGAGCAGTACTTC.

This chain links TRBV5-4 with TRBJ2-1, with 7 bases fitting TRBD1. V was clipped by 4 bases and J by 8 bases; unmatched bases: 3. The CDR3 consists of 12 residues. Germline V lookup: CDR1 SGHNT, CDR2 YYREEE (reference sequence). Written as DNA, the CDR3 is TGTGCCAGCAGCCACAGGGGAGATGAGCAGTTCTTC. It is translated as CASSHRGDEQFF.

V usage is TRBV7-9 and J usage is TRBJ2-5; 7 bases line up with TRBD2. Germline V gives CDR1 SEHNR, CDR2 FQNEAQ (reference sequence). CDR3 size: 16 residues. The ends lost 5 bases at V and 3 bases at J; junction bases unmatched: 12. CDR3 protein: CASSTRETSEEETQYF. Here the CDR3 DNA reads TGTGCCAGCAGCACAAGGGAAACTAGCGAGGAAGAGACCCAGTACTTC.

This chain joins TRBV9 and TRBJ2-5; D gene uncertain. V shed 5 bases and J shed 5 bases, with 16 bases lying between them. The CDR3 has 14 residues. Germline V CDR1 and CDR2: SGDLS, YYNGEE. The CDR3 loop is CASSRDMGGETQYF. DNA of the CDR3: TGTGCCAGCAGTCGCGACATGGGTGGGGAGACCCAGTACTTC. The variable domain in full, with the rest retrieved from reference TRBV9 and TRBJ2-5, is DSGVTQTPKHLITATGQRVTLRCSPRSGDLSVYWYQQSLDQGLQFLIQYYNGEERAKGNILERFSAQQFPDLHSELNLSSLELGDSALYFCASSRDMGGETQYFGPGTRLLVL.

This sequence joins TRBV7-2 and TRBJ2-1; 9 bases fit TRBD2. The CDR3 length is 15 residues. The V and J ends lost 1 base and 6 bases, in that order; junction bases with no gene match: 4. Germline values: CDR1 SGHTA, CDR2 FQGNSA. The DNA of the CDR3 is TGTGCCAGCAGCTTAGAGGCTAGCGGGGCCAATGAGCAGTTCTTC. Protein sequence: CASSLEASGANEQFF.

Note on this clone: Additional DNA sequences in this sample encode the identical CDR3. V usage is TRBV27 and J usage is TRBJ1-1, with D possibly TRBD1 on 5 matching bases. This CDR3 contains 14 residues. V was pared by 9 bases and J by 1 base, with 15 bases between. CDR1 and CDR2 (germline): MNHEY, SMNVEV (reference sequence). CDR3: CASSRQGRNTEAFF. The CDR3 DNA sequence: TGTGCCAGTTCACGTCAGGGAAGGAACACTGAAGCTTTCTTT.

This chain uses TRBV4-1 with TRBJ1-5; TRBD1 aligns across 9 bases. Per germline, CDR1 MGHRA and CDR2 YSYEKL. The CDR3 length is 16 residues. V gave up 2 bases and J gave up 3 bases; unmatched junction bases: 5. As DNA, the CDR3 is TGCGCCAGCAGCCAACGACAGGGGGTTATCAATCAGCCCCAGCATTTT. Encoded protein: CASSQRQGVINQPQHF.

V and J are TRBV28 and TRBJ2-7; 11 positions match TRBD2. The ends lost 7 bases at V and 4 bases at J; junction bases unmatched: 6. The CDR3 is made up of 14 amino acids. From germline, CDR1 is MDHEN and CDR2 SYDVKM. CDR3 sequence (DNA): TGTGCCAGCAAACCCGGGACTAGCGGTTACGAGCAGTACTTC. Encoded protein: CASKPGTSGYEQYF. The full variable domain, rest sourced from reference TRBV28 and TRBJ2-7, is DVKVTQSSRYLVKRTGEKVFLECVQDMDHENMFWYRQDPGLGLRLIYFSYDVKMKEKGDIPEGYSVSREKKERFSLILESASTNQTSMYLCASKPGTSGYEQYFGPGTRLTVT.

This clone was seen more than once but under ten times. The rearrangement uses TRBV5-8 and TRBJ1-3, with a weak D call TRBD1 (5 bases). This CDR3 contains 19 residues. Trimming stripped 2 bases from V and 0 bases from J, with 21 bases between. CDR1 is SGHTS and CDR2 is YDEGEE in the germline V gene. The chain's CDR3 is CASSLTGSPMSLSGNTIYF. In DNA form, the CDR3 reads TGTGCCAGCAGCTTAACAGGATCCCCGATGTCGCTCTCTGGAAACACCATATATTTT.

The chain uses TRBV21-1 and TRBJ2-1; the table's D call, TRBD2, was not checked against the DNA. TRBV21-1 has pseudogene status. The CDR3 extends over 17 amino acids. CDR3 coding DNA: TGTGCCAGCCCTCGGACTAGCGGGAGGTACTCCTACAATGAGCAGTTCTTC. It yields the protein CASPRTSGRYSYNEQFF.

The chain links TRBV18 to TRBJ1-2, with D maybe TRBD1 (6 bases). Per germline, CDR1 KGHSH and CDR2 LQKENI. V lost 3 bases and J 5 bases, leaving 16 bases between the germline ends. The CDR3 spans 15 residues. The CDR3 coding sequence is TGTGCCAGCTCACCTCAAGAAAGGACAGCATATGGCTACACCTTC. It specifies CASSPQERTAYGYTF.

This rearrangement joins TRBV28 to TRBJ2-5; tentative D call: TRBD1 (5 bases). V was cut by 5 bases and J by 5 bases, with 18 bases left in between. CDR1 and CDR2 (germline): MDHEN, SYDVKM. This CDR3 contains 15 residues. The CDR3 reads CASSTIGTGWETQYF. The CDR3 region has the DNA TGTGCCAGCAGTACCATCGGAACAGGATGGGAGACCCAGTACTTC.

The rearrangement uses TRBV9 and TRBJ1-1; 8 positions match TRBD1. The V gene's germline CDR1 is SGDLS and CDR2 YYNGEE. The V segment lost 4 bases and the J segment 5 bases; nucleotides outside the gene matches: 7. The CDR3 totals 14 residues. The CDR3 sequence is CASSPGQGGTEAFF. For the CDR3, the DNA is TGTGCCAGCAGCCCCGGACAGGGAGGGACTGAAGCTTTCTTT.

V usage is TRBV6-1 and J usage is TRBJ2-7; 7 positions agree with TRBD1. Looked up from germline, CDR1 is MNHNS and CDR2 is SASEGT. Trimming took 3 bases from V and 2 from J; bases not matched to a gene: 7. There are 15 residues in the CDR3. In nucleotides, the CDR3 is TGTGCCAGCAGTGATCAAGGGGGCTCCACCTACGAGCAGTACTTC. Protein sequence: CASSDQGGSTYEQYF.

The genes are TRBV18 and TRBJ2-3; 11 bases line up with TRBD2. The CDR3 contains 15 residues. Germline trimming cut 0 bases from V and 5 bases from J; bases unmatched to any gene: 1. The germline V gene encodes CDR1 KGHSH and CDR2 LQKENI. In DNA, the CDR3 is TGTGCCAGCTCACCACCTAGCGGGAGGGGAGATACGCAGTATTTT. Amino acids: CASSPPSGRGDTQYF. The full variable domain, its missing parts supplied by reference TRBV18 and TRBJ2-3, is NAGVMQNPRHLVRRRGQEARLRCSPMKGHSHVYWYRQLPEEGLKFMVYLQKENIIDESGMPKERFSAEFPKEGPSILRIQQVVRGDSAAYFCASSPPSGRGDTQYFGPGTRLTVL.

The V gene is TRBV19, the J gene TRBJ1-1; D is possibly TRBD1 (6 bases). The CDR3 extends over 14 amino acids. Germline assignment: CDR1 LNHDA and CDR2 SQIVND (reference sequence). Trimming pared 3 bases from V and 8 bases from J, leaving 16 bases between. CDR3 region: CASSMGPFGTEAFF. In nucleotides, the CDR3 is TGTGCCAGTAGTATGGGGCCCTTTGGGACAGAAGCTTTCTTT.